This T cell receptor (beta chain) was documented in a study of T cells in tuberculosis. Study as a whole: This South African cohort compared adolescents with or without latent tuberculosis against adults with active tuberculosis. Study conclusions and caveats: Active tuberculosis cases were adults; controls were adolescents. Smaller alpha distances in active tuberculosis partly reflected shorter CDR3-alpha lengths.

On average around 100,000 T cells per donor were immunosequenced. Germline CDR1 reads SGHRS; CDR2 reads YFSETQ. V dropped 3 bases and J dropped 7; count of bases not matched to a gene: 9. This CDR3 is 15 amino acids long. Sequenced by immunoSEQ multiplex PCR; TCRdb stores in-frame clones only, minus some. The data hold fewer than 35,000 clones, with approximately 94% observed a single time. Notes on this clone: Its antigen is unknown.

The chain joins TRBV5-1 to TRBJ2-1, with TRBD2 identical over 8 bases. The TCR originated in a donor between 10 and 29 years old with latent tuberculosis or without tuberculosis infection. The sequenced sample was PBMCs. The CDR3 DNA reads TGCGCCAGCAGCTACCGAACGGGAGGGTGGAATGAGCAGTTCTTC. Translating gives CASSYRTGGWNEQFF.